This T cell receptor beta chain was profiled in a study of cytomegalovirus exposure and HLA in healthy donors. The count of this clone is one. Between the trimmed V and J ends, which lost 3 bases and 8 bases, there was a span of 14 bases. Germline CDR1 is SGHRS and CDR2 is YFSETQ. This CDR3 is built from 14 residues. It was with 60 Vbeta and 13 Jbeta primers that the PCR ran. Sequenced by immunoSEQ multiplex PCR; TCRdb stores in-frame clones only, minus some. Among about 110,000 clones listed, around 75% were seen once. This sequence was found in a man aged 35 to 55 in good health and CMV-seronegative. The sequencing sample was made of PBMCs. J is TRBJ1-4 and V is TRBV5-1, with D unresolved. The CDR3 coding sequence is TGCGCCAGCAGCTCACAGTCGTCCGACGAAAAACTGTTTTTT. Amino acids: CASSSQSSDEKLFF.